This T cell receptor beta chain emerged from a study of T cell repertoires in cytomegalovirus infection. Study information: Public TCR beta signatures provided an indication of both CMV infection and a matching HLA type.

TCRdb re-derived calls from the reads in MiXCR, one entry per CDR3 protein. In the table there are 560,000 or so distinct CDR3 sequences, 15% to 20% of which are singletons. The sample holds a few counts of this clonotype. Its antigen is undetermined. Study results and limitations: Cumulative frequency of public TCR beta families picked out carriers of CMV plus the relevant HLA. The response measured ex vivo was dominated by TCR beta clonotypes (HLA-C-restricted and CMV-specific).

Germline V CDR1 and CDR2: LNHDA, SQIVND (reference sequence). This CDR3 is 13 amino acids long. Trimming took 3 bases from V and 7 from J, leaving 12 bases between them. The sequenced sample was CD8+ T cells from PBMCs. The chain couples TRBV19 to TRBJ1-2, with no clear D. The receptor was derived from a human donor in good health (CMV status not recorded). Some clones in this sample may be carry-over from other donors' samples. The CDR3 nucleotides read TGTGCCAGTAGTATGGAGGGAGTCCGTGGCTACACCTTC. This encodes CASSMEGVRGYTF. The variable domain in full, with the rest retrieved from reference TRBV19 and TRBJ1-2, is DGGITQSPKYLFRKEGQNVTLSCEQNLNHDAMYWYRQDPGQGLRLIYYSQIVNDFQKGDIAEGYSVSREKKESFPLTVTSAQKNPTAFYLCASSMEGVRGYTFGSGTRLTVV.